The TCR beta chain under discussion was sequenced for a study of T cell responses to AZD1222 COVID-19 vaccine. For this clone: As yet, its antigen is unknown.

Method: immunoSEQ multiplex PCR; TCRdb's copy keeps in-frame clones and lacks some. Here the sample spans some 120,000 clones, approximately 88% being singletons. Study results and caveats: Donors skewed white British and female; clonal diversity was possibly underestimated. Baseline serostatus was positive in only 5 to 7 AZD1222 recipients.

The receptor's source is an adult in good health. This material consisted of peripheral blood, taken on day 0 of AZD1222 vaccination.

CDR3 coding DNA: TGTGCCAGCAGCTTTATTGACGGCACAGATACGCAGTATTTT. This encodes CASSFIDGTDTQYF. The J gene is TRBJ2-3, the V gene TRBV5-4; D is ambiguous. CDR1 SGHNT and CDR2 YYREEE come from the germline V gene (reference sequence). The CDR3 loop spans 14 amino acids. Deletions cut 2 bases from V and 1 base from J, with 8 bases between.